The entry that follows covers one T cell receptor beta chain sequence. V dropped 3 bases and J dropped 6; count of bases not matched to a gene: 1. The germline V gene encodes CDR1 KGHDR and CDR2 SFDVKD. This CDR3 spans 13 amino acids. Original processing methods: Estimation of nucleated cell counts was performed using reference gene primer amplification. Produced via immunoSEQ multiplex PCR; TCRdb's table is partial and in-frame only. The D gene and trimming were derived from the DNA, and the V and J assignments and clone size from that table. The sample holds hundreds of thousands of clones, about 91% seen once. The sample originates from a study of blood T cell repertoires in COVID-19. Whole-study context: PBMCs, B-cell-depleted T cells, or T cells provided the cDNA or gDNA that made up the material.

The V and J genes are TRBV24-1 and TRBJ2-7, with 10 bases matching TRBD1. The source material was peripheral blood. This receptor was taken from a woman aged 25 to 39 who had recovered from COVID-19. The CDR3 protein is CATSDDRGLEQYF. CDR3 nucleotide sequence: TGTGCCACCAGTGATGACAGGGGGCTCGAGCAGTACTTC.